Following are 22 T cell receptor beta chains from one sample sequenced in a study of blood T cells in healthy people across ages. Sample-barcoded 5' priming and a J-beta primer mix drove a second PCR of roughly 6 to 12 cycles. Via MiXCR, TCRdb re-called the 5' RACE reads, giving one row per CDR3 protein. Here the sample spans 950,000 to 1,200,000 distinct CDR3 sequences, more than 30% being singletons. The sequencing input was blood. The receptor source for this set is a man between 18 and 29 years old in good health.

The V and J genes are TRBV7-8 and TRBJ1-2; D gene ambiguous. Germline CDR1 SGHVS, CDR2 FQNEAQ. Trimming took 1 base from V and 4 from J, leaving 10 bases between them. The CDR3 runs to 14 residues. The CDR3 loop is CASSLDVIIYGYTF. The CDR3 DNA reads TGTGCCAGCAGCTTAGATGTCATTATCTATGGCTACACCTTC.

This chain uses TRBV7-9 with TRBJ2-7; D gene ambiguous. CDR3 length equals 13 residues. The germline V and J ends were trimmed by 5 bases and 2 bases, with 10 bases remaining between them. Germline CDR1 is SEHNR and CDR2 is FQNEAQ (reference sequence). CDR3 in amino acids: CASSRDDAYEQYF. As DNA, the CDR3 is TGTGCCAGCAGCAGGGATGACGCCTACGAGCAGTACTTC.

The chain is built from TRBV6-1 and TRBJ1-2; 11 bases map to TRBD1. Trimming cost V 5 bases and J 6 bases; bases outside gene matches: 5. The CDR3 has 14 residues. Germline V gene sequence: CDR1 MNHNS, CDR2 SASEGT. This chain's CDR3 is CASSTGTGGHGYTF. CDR3 nucleotide sequence: TGTGCCAGCAGTACCGGGACAGGGGGACATGGCTACACCTTC.

This clonotype was counted between two and nine times. The gene calls are TRBV11-2 and TRBJ2-2; 16 nucleotides line up with TRBD2. From germline, CDR1 is SGHAT and CDR2 FQNNGV. J was trimmed by 2 bases and V by 5 bases; bases with no gene match: 14. The CDR3 runs to 21 residues. The chain's CDR3 is CASSPTVRGLAGGLNTGELFF. The DNA of the CDR3 is TGTGCCAGCAGCCCTACGGTTCGGGGACTAGCGGGGGGGCTTAACACCGGGGAGCTGTTTTTT.

J is TRBJ1-1 and V is TRBV20-1, with D unresolved. The CDR3 loop spans 12 amino acids. CDR1 and CDR2 from the germline V gene are DFQATT and SNEGSKA (reference sequence). Trimming left V 7 bases short and J 2 bases short, with 11 bases between. This CDR3 reads CSGRDGNTEAFF. Written as DNA, the CDR3 is TGCAGTGGGAGAGATGGTAACACTGAAGCTTTCTTT.

The V gene is TRBV12-3 or TRBV12-4, the J gene TRBJ1-4; the D gene is possibly TRBD1 (6 bases). The CDR3 loop spans 13 amino acids. Trimming shortened V by 3 bases and J by 7 bases, and 9 bases separated the two germline ends. DNA of the CDR3: TGTGCCAGCAGTTTTAAAGGGGGTGAAAAACTGTTTTTT. This encodes CASSFKGGEKLFF.

This clonotype was counted a few times. J is TRBJ1-1 and V is TRBV4-1; D remains unclear. Trimming removed 0 bases at V and 1 base at J, with 12 bases between. The CDR3 consists of 16 residues. From germline, CDR1 is MGHRA and CDR2 YSYEKL. The CDR3 sequence: CASSQERRGTNTEAFF. The CDR3 bases are TGCGCCAGCAGCCAAGAACGTCGCGGCACGAACACTGAAGCTTTCTTT.

Only a few counts were recorded for this clonotype. The gene calls are TRBV20-1 and TRBJ2-7, with 14 positions matching TRBD2. The CDR3 loop spans 14 amino acids. J was trimmed by 4 bases and V by 6 bases; bases with no gene match: 5. The germline CDR1 and CDR2 sequences are DFQATT and SNEGSKA (reference sequence). In DNA form, the CDR3 reads TGCAGTGCCCGAGGACTAGCGGGGGGATACGAGCAGTACTTC. Amino acids: CSARGLAGGYEQYF.

The sample holds a few counts of this clonotype. J is TRBJ2-7 and V is TRBV5-6, with 7 bases aligning to TRBD2. CDR3 length: 15 amino acids. The V gene end was trimmed by 1 base and the J gene end by 3 bases; junction bases not matched to a gene: 7. The germline V gene has CDR1 SGHDT and CDR2 YYEEEE. Written as DNA, the CDR3 is TGTGCCAGCAGCTTGAAGCGGGGAGCATACTACGAGCAGTACTTC. It encodes CASSLKRGAYYEQYF.

This clonotype appeared a few times. The chain couples TRBV20-1 to TRBJ2-1, with 9 bases lining up with TRBD1. Trimming cost V 2 bases and J 2 bases; bases outside gene matches: 7. Germline V gene data show CDR1 as DFQATT and CDR2 as SNEGSKA (reference sequence). There are 16 residues in the CDR3. CDR3 protein: CSARSPGQGTYNEQFF. The CDR3 DNA reads as TGCAGTGCTAGATCCCCGGGACAGGGTACCTACAATGAGCAGTTCTTC.

This chain uses TRBV20-1 with TRBJ1-6; D gene uncertain. V dropped 3 bases and J dropped 6 bases, with 6 bases sitting between them. The CDR3 covers 12 residues. The germline V gene has CDR1 DFQATT and CDR2 SNEGSKA (reference sequence). In nucleotides, the CDR3 is TGCAGTGCTAGTCTGCCTAATTCACCCCTCCACTTT. Translation: CSASLPNSPLHF.

This clonotype was counted a few times. The V call is TRBV7-3, the J call TRBJ2-1; D remains ambiguous. The end of the DNA aligns better with TRBJ2-7, so the J call may be wrong. This CDR3 is built from 16 residues. Germline V gene data show CDR1 as SGHTA and CDR2 as FQGTGA. In nucleotides, the CDR3 is TGTGCCAGCAGCTTAATGTCCGGCGTCTCCTACAATGAGCAGTACTTC. As protein: CASSLMSGVSYNEQYF.

Only a few counts were recorded for this clonotype. The chain carries TRBV28 and TRBJ1-2; D might be TRBD1 (5 bases). Germline V gene lookup returns CDR1 MDHEN and CDR2 SYDVKM. The CDR3 contains 14 residues. Between the trimmed V and J ends, which lost 2 bases and 4 bases, there was a span of 11 bases. The CDR3 sequence: CASSLAPGVYGYTF. The CDR3 DNA sequence: TGTGCCAGCAGTTTAGCCCCGGGGGTCTATGGCTACACCTTC.

The chain has TRBV13 and TRBJ2-5, with TRBD1 as a possible D gene (6 bases). The germline V and J ends were trimmed by 4 bases and 1 base, with 10 bases remaining between them. Germline V CDR1 and CDR2: PRHDT, FYEKMQ (reference sequence). This CDR3 region has 14 residues. CDR3 loop: CASSSYRAQETQYF. In nucleotides, the CDR3 is TGTGCCAGCAGCTCATACAGGGCCCAAGAGACCCAGTACTTC.

CDR3 DNA sequence: TGTGCCAGCAGCCCCGGGACAGCTTTAATAGGTGAAGCTTTCTTT. Translating it yields CASSPGTALIGEAFF. This chain links TRBV9 with TRBJ1-1; TRBD1 aligns across 7 bases. V dropped 4 bases and J dropped 7; count of bases not matched to a gene: 13. CDR3 length equals 15 residues. Germline CDR1 reads SGDLS; CDR2 reads YYNGEE.

V is TRBV6-2 or TRBV6-3 and J is TRBJ2-1; weak D call: TRBD1 (5 bases). Germline V gives CDR1 MNHEY, CDR2 SVGEGT. The CDR3 contains 14 residues. V lost 7 bases and J lost 2, with 12 bases in between. The CDR3 spells CASKGPGPYNEQFF. CDR3 DNA: TGTGCCAGCAAGGGGCCCGGTCCCTACAATGAGCAGTTCTTC.

This clonotype was seen a handful of times. The chain uses TRBV6-6 and TRBJ2-4; TRBD1 aligns across 7 bases. The CDR3 consists of 13 residues. Germline lookup yields CDR1 MNHNY and CDR2 SVGAGI (reference sequence). The ends lost 6 bases at V and 4 bases at J; junction bases unmatched: 3. CDR3 sequence: CASSRDSKNIQYF. CDR3 DNA: TGTGCCAGCAGCCGGGACAGTAAAAACATTCAGTACTTC.

The chain uses TRBV5-1 and TRBJ2-1; 8 bases line up with TRBD2. Germline V lookup: CDR1 SGHRS, CDR2 YFSETQ. CDR3 size: 16 residues. The J segment lost 6 bases and the V segment lost 4 bases, leaving 12 bases of the junction unmatched. The CDR3 here is CASSTNPGGIINEQFF. The CDR3 DNA sequence: TGCGCCAGCAGCACCAACCCGGGGGGGATCATCAATGAGCAGTTCTTC.

V and J are TRBV9 and TRBJ1-2; D not resolved. Germline V gives CDR1 SGDLS, CDR2 YYNGEE. The CDR3 loop spans 14 amino acids. Trimming removed 3 bases at V and 4 bases at J, with 13 bases between. In DNA, the CDR3 is TGTGCCAGCAGCGGGGAAAGACTGGGCTATGGCTACACCTTC. It translates to CASSGERLGYGYTF.

About this clonotype itself: This could be a read error, since a much larger clone is one nucleotide away. The rearrangement joins TRBV10-3 to TRBJ2-7; 9 bases are shared with TRBD2. The CDR3 is made up of 16 amino acids. Germline loops: CDR1 ENHRY, CDR2 SYGVKD. V was clipped by 0 bases and J by 7 bases; unmatched bases: 10. CDR3 region: CAISESLAGAGDEQYF. The CDR3 DNA follows: TGTGCCATCAGTGAGTCCTTAGCGGGGGCAGGGGATGAGCAGTACTTC.

The chain is built from TRBV2 and TRBJ1-4; D unresolved. The length of the CDR3 is 13 residues. CDR1 and CDR2 (germline): SNHLY, FYNNEI. V was cut by 6 bases and J by 6 bases, with 11 bases left in between. CDR3 sequence: CASRPTRDEKLFF. CDR3 coding DNA: TGTGCCAGCAGGCCCACGAGGGATGAAAAACTGTTTTTT.

In the case of this clonotype: Being one base from a much bigger clone, this may be a read error. The J gene is TRBJ1-2, the V gene TRBV12-3 or TRBV12-4; no clear D. CDR3 length: 13 residues. Trimming removed 1 base at V and 8 bases at J, with 11 bases between. The DNA of the CDR3 is TGTGCCAGCAGTTTAGAGGGCGCTCTAGGCTACACCTTC. As protein: CASSLEGALGYTF.